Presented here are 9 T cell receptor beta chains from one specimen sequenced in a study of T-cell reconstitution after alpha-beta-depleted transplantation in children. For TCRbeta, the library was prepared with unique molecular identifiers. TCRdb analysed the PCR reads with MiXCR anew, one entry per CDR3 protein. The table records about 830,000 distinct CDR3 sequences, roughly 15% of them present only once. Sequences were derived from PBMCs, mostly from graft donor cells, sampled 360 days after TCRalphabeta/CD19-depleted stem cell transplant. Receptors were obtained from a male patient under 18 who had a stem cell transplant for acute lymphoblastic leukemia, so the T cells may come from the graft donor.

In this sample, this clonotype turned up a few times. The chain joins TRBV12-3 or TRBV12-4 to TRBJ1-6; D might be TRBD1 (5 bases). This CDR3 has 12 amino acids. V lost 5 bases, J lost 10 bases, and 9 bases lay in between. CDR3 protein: CASSAGGSPLHF. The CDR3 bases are TGTGCCAGCAGTGCCGGGGGGTCACCCCTCCACTTT.

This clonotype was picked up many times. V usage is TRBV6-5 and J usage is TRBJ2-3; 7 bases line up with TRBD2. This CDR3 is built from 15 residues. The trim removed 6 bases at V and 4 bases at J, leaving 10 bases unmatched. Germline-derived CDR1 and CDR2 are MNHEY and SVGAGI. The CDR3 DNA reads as TGTGCCAGCAGCCCGTCGGGGGGAGGACCAGATACGCAGTATTTT. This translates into CASSPSGGGPDTQYF.

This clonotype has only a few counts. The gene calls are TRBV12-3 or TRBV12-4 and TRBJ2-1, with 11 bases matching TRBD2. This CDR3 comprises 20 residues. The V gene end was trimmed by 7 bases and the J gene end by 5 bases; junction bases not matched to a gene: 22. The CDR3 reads CASTVGGNSGRANRDNEQFF. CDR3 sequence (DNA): TGTGCCAGCACGGTGGGTGGGAATAGCGGGAGGGCCAATCGAGACAATGAGCAGTTCTTC.

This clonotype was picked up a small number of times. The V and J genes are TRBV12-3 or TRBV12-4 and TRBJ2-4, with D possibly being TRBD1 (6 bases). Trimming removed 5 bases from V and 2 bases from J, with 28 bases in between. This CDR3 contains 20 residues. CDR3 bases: TGTGCCAGCAGTGGTGATCAGGGGCCTGTGGGTCGGTGGACCAAAAACATTCAGTACTTC. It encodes CASSGDQGPVGRWTKNIQYF.

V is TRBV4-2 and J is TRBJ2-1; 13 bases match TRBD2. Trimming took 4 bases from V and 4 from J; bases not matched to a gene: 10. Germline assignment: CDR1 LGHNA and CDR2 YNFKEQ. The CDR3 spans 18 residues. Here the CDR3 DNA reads TGTGCCAGCAGCCGAGAACTAGCGGGAGGGCCCGGGTACAATGAGCAGTTCTTC. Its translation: CASSRELAGGPGYNEQFF.

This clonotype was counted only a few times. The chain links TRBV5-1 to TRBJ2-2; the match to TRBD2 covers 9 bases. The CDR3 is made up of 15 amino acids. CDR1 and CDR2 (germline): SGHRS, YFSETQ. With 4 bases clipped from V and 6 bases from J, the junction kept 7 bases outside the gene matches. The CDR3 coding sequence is TGCGCCAGCAGCACGGGGACTAGCCCCGCCGGGGAGCTGTTTTTT. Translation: CASSTGTSPAGELFF.

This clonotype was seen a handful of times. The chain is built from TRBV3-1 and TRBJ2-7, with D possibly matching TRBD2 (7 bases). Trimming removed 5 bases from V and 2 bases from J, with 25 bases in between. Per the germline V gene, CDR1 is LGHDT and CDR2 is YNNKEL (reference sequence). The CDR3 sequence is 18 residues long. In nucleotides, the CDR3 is TGTGCCAGCAGCAAGGGGGTTGGGACTAACTTCATGACCTACGAGCAGTACTTC. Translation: CASSKGVGTNFMTYEQYF.

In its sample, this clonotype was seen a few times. CDR3 nucleotides: TGTGCCAGCAGCGCGGGGACTAGCGGGGGGGATGAGCAGTTCTTC. This translates into CASSAGTSGGDEQFF. V and J are TRBV7-2 and TRBJ2-1; the match to TRBD2 covers 16 bases. V shed 5 bases, J shed 8 bases, and the junction held 3 bases outside the gene matches. Germline assignment: CDR1 SGHTA and CDR2 FQGNSA. This CDR3 is built from 15 residues.

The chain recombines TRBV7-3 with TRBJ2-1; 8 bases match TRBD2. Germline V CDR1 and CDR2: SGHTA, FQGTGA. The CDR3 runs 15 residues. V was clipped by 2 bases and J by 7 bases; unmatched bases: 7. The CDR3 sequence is CASSLQAGAKNEQFF. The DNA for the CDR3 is TGTGCCAGCAGCTTACAAGCGGGAGCTAAGAATGAGCAGTTCTTC.